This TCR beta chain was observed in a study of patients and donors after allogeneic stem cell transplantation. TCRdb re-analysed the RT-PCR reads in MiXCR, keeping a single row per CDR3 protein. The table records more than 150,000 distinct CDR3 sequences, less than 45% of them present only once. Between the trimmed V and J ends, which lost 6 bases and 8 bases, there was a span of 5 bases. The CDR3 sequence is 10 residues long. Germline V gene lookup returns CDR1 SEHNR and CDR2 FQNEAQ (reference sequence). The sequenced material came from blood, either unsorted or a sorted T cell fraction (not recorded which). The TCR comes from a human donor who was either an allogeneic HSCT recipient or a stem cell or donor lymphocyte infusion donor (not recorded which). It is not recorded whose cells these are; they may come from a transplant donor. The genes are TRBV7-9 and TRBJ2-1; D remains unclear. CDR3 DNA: TGTGCCAGCAGTAACTATGAGCAGTTCTTC. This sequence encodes CASSNYEQFF. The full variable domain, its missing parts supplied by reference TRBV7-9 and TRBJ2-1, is DTGVSQNPRHKITKRGQNVTFRCDPISEHNRLYWYRQTLGQGPEFLTYFQNEAQLEKSRLLSDRFSAERPKGSFSTLEIQRTEQGDSAMYLCASSNYEQFFGPGTRLTVL.